The source of this T cell receptor beta chain is a study of blood T cell repertoires in COVID-19. The overall study: Donors in the United States, Italy and Spain gave samples during acute or convalescent COVID-19.

The germline CDR1 and CDR2 sequences are LNHNV and YYDKDF (reference sequence). The length of the CDR3 is 15 residues. V lost 5 bases and J lost 0; bases outside the gene matches: 7. Authors' data handling: Amplification of reference gene primers provided the estimated nucleated cell counts. Some clones are missing from TCRdb's copy, which holds only in-frame ones; the method was immunoSEQ multiplex PCR. V, J and clone size reflect that table, while D and trimming were determined from the DNA. The table has just under 350,000 clones, 85% to 90% seen once; the top ten hold under 6.5%. The sample taken for sequencing was peripheral blood. The rearrangement links TRBV15 to TRBJ2-7, with 7 bases identical to TRBD2. The TCR sequence derives from a woman aged 45-59 years with COVID-19, enrolled during active disease. The CDR3 is CATSEGGFSSYEQYF. The CDR3 DNA follows: TGTGCCACCAGCGAGGGAGGGTTTAGCTCCTACGAGCAGTACTTC.